These 15 T cell receptor beta chains originate from one sample sequenced in a study of T cells in women clearing cervical HPV infection (dated by TCRdb to 2017 to 2018). The library relied on the immunoSEQ multiplex PCR assay. Held by TCRdb, this immuneACCESS table contains in-frame sequences only and omits some clones. Under half of the omission traces to an unresolved V gene where checked; the cause of the rest is unknown. The table for this sample shows over 9,000 clones. The top ten constitute around 8.2% of the sample. The sample was blood buffy coat. These receptors were obtained from a woman between 18 and 70 years old with a cervical HPV16 infection that either progressed to CIN3+ or cleared (not recorded which).

On this clone: The CDR3 extends 3 residues past the end of the read, so its final part is completed from the germline J gene. V and J are TRBV20-1 and TRBJ1-4, with D maybe TRBD1 (6 bases). The CDR3 contains 13 residues. Per germline, CDR1 DFQATT and CDR2 SNEGSKA (reference sequence). Between the trimmed V and J ends, which lost 6 bases and 8 bases, there was a span of 16 bases. The CDR3 sequence is CSARPGGREKLFF. The CDR3 DNA, read in part, is TGCAGTGCCCGCCCGGGGGGGCGAGAAAAA.

About this clone itself: The read gets to within 3 residues of the CDR3 end, and the germline J gene fills in the rest. The rearrangement uses TRBV5-6 and TRBJ1-2, with a tentative D call TRBD1 (6 bases). Germline V gene data show CDR1 as SGHDT and CDR2 as YYEEEE. This CDR3 has 15 amino acids. Trimming left V 6 bases short and J 0 bases short, with 15 bases between. The CDR3 region is CASTFGDNSNYGYTF. The part of the CDR3 DNA that was read is TGTGCCAGCACCTTCGGGGACAACTCTAACTATGGC.

On this clone itself: The CDR3 goes on 3 residues after the read ends, and that part is filled in from the germline J gene. The chain couples TRBV7-3 to TRBJ1-1; weak D call: TRBD1 (6 bases). The CDR3 length is 16 residues. V was cut by 5 bases and J by 1 base, with 17 bases left in between. CDR1 and CDR2 from the germline V gene are SGHTA and FQGTGA. CDR3: CASSVGGQGQNTEAFF. Partial CDR3 DNA: TGTGCCAGCAGCGTGGGGGGGCAGGGACAGAACACTGAA.

Points on this clone: The CDR3 goes on 3 residues after the read ends, and that part is filled in from the germline J gene. V is TRBV7-9 and J is TRBJ1-2, with a tentative D call TRBD1 (5 bases). The CDR3 sequence is 14 residues long. From germline, CDR1 is SEHNR and CDR2 FQNEAQ (reference sequence). Here the CDR3 reads CASTPPSGAYDYTF. The CDR3 DNA, read in part, is TGTGCCAGCACCCCCCCCAGCGGGGCCTACGAC.

In the case of this clone: The sequenced fragment ends 3 residues before the CDR3 boundary, so the rest is inferred from the germline J gene. V and J are TRBV20-1 and TRBJ2-3; 8 bases align to TRBD1. Germline CDR1 and CDR2: DFQATT and SNEGSKA (reference sequence). The CDR3 contains 12 residues. The CDR3 sequence is CSVGTGQETQYF. Partial CDR3 DNA: TGCAGTGTTGGGACAGGCCAAGAGACG.

Considering frequency, this clone is medium-sized (0.01 to 0.1%). The CDR3 end falls 3 residues outside the read, so it is completed with the germline J gene. The J gene is TRBJ1-6, the V gene TRBV7-2; the D gene is possibly TRBD1 (5 bases). This CDR3 contains 14 residues. Germline-derived CDR1 and CDR2 are SGHTA and FQGNSA. V gave up 2 bases and J gave up 11 bases, with 13 bases separating them. The CDR3 here is CASSLLQGTTPLHF. The part of the CDR3 DNA that was read is TGTGCCAGCAGCTTACTCCAGGGCACGACACCC.

With regard to this clone: Read sequence stops 3 residues before the CDR3 end, and the germline J gene provides the missing end. This chain joins TRBV7-9 and TRBJ1-1; perhaps TRBD1 as D (5 bases). The germline V and J ends were trimmed by 1 base and 3 bases, with 12 bases remaining between them. Germline V CDR1 and CDR2: SEHNR, FQNEAQ (reference sequence). The CDR3 has 15 amino acids. The covered CDR3 bases are TGTGCCAGCAGCTTAGTTCAGGGAGGGGACACTGAA. It codes for CASSLVQGGDTE. In full, the CDR3 reads CASSLVQGGDTEAFF. The full variable domain, with the rest looked up from reference TRBV7-9 and TRBJ1-1, is DTGVSQNPRHKITKRGQNVTFRCDPISEHNRLYWYRQTLGQGPEFLTYFQNEAQLEKSRLLSDRFSAERPKGSFSTLEIQRTEQGDSAMYLCASSLVQGGDTEAFFGQGTRLTVV.

Remarks on this clone: The read halts 3 residues ahead of the CDR3 end, with the missing end drawn from the germline J gene. The chain couples TRBV7-9 to TRBJ1-2; D may be TRBD1 (5 bases). Germline CDR1 SEHNR, CDR2 FQNEAQ (reference sequence). CDR3 size: 14 residues. The CDR3 loop is CASSPPGLGYDYTF. The CDR3 DNA, read in part, is TGTGCCAGCAGTCCGCCGGGACTTGGTTACGAC.

This clone registers medium-sized by frequency. The read terminates 3 residues ahead of where the CDR3 ends, so the germline J gene completes it. The V call is TRBV20-1, the J call TRBJ2-5; 15 nucleotides match TRBD2. This CDR3 is 14 amino acids long. After removal of 6 bases from V and 4 bases from J, the junction contained 3 bases not matched to a gene. Germline CDR1 DFQATT, CDR2 SNEGSKA (reference sequence). The chain's CDR3 is CSARTSGRGETQYF. Partial CDR3 DNA: TGCAGTGCAAGGACTAGCGGGAGGGGAGAGACC.

On this clone: The read ends 3 residues shy of where the CDR3 ends; the end is completed using the germline J gene. The chain joins TRBV7-8 to TRBJ2-7; 9 bases align to TRBD1. CDR1 is SGHVS, CDR2 FQNEAQ, per germline. CDR3 size: 13 residues. V gave up 8 bases and J gave up 3 bases; unmatched junction bases: 5. The CDR3: CASVGTGYYEQYF. CDR3 bases read: TGTGCCAGCGTCGGGACAGGGTACTACGAG.

For this clone: The read gets to within 3 residues of the CDR3 end, and the germline J gene fills in the rest. The chain joins TRBV7-6 to TRBJ2-5; D possibly corresponds to TRBD2 (6 bases). Germline CDR1 SGHVS, CDR2 FNYEAQ. The CDR3 is 14 amino acids. With 1 base removed from V and 4 bases from J, the gap between germline ends came to 10 bases. CDR3 loop: CASSLGAAGETQYF. Partial CDR3 DNA: TGTGCCAGCAGCTTAGGGGCAGCGGGAGAGACC. The variable domain in full, with the rest retrieved from reference TRBV7-6 and TRBJ2-5, is GAGVSQSPRYKVTKRGQDVALRCDPISGHVSLYWYRQALGQGPEFLTYFNYEAQQDKSGLPNDRFSAERPEGSISTLTIQRTEQRDSAMYRCASSLGAAGETQYFGPGTRLLVL.

Note on this clone: Sequencing ends 3 residues short of the CDR3 end; the germline J gene provides the rest. The V call is TRBV15, the J call TRBJ1-4; D unclear. This CDR3 has 15 residues. Germline V gene sequence: CDR1 LNHNV, CDR2 YYDKDF (reference sequence). CDR3 amino acids: CATSRENAGRSPLFF. The CDR3 bases that were read are TGTGCCACCAGCAGAGAAAATGCGGGAAGGTCACCA.

This clone counts as medium-sized by frequency. From the germline J gene comes the end of the CDR3, since the read stops 3 residues before it. This chain links TRBV20-1 with TRBJ2-5; D is uncertain. CDR3 length equals 10 residues. CDR1 DFQATT and CDR2 SNEGSKA come from the germline V gene (reference sequence). Trimming stripped 4 bases from V and 4 bases from J, with 4 bases between. The chain's CDR3 is CSATLETQYF. The covered CDR3 bases are TGCAGTGCTACACTAGAGACC.

In the case of this clone: The sequence runs out 3 residues before the end of the CDR3; the remainder is reconstructed from the germline J gene. V usage is TRBV5-6 and J usage is TRBJ2-2; D is undetermined. Trimming removed 3 bases at V and 6 bases at J, with 3 bases between. The CDR3 covers 11 residues. In germline, CDR1 is SGHDT, CDR2 YYEEEE. CDR3 protein: CASSSSGELFF. The CDR3 bases that were read are TGTGCCAGCAGCTCGTCCGGGGAG.

Details on this clone: The sequenced fragment ends 3 residues before the CDR3 boundary, so the rest is inferred from the germline J gene. The V and J genes are TRBV12-3 or TRBV12-4 and TRBJ2-5, with D perhaps matching TRBD2 (6 bases). The CDR3 is 13 amino acids. V lost 6 bases to trimming and J lost 4 bases, with 12 bases between them. Incomplete CDR3 DNA: TGTGCCAGCAGACCACCGGGACTAGAGACC. This translates into CASRPPGLET. The complete CDR3 sequence is CASRPPGLETQYF.